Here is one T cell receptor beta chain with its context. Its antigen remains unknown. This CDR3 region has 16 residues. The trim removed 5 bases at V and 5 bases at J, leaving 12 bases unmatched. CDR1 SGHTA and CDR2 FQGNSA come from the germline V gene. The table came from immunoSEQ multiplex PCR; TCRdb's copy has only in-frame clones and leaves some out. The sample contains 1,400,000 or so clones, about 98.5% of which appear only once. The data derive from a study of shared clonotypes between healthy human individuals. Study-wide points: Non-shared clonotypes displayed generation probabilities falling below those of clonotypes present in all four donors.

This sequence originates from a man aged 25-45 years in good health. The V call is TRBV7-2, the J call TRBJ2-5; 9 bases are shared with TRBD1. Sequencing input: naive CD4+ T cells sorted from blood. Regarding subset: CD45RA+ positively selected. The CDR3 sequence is CASSPGRDRVDETQYF. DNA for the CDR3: TGTGCCAGCAGCCCCGGTAGGGACAGGGTGGACGAGACCCAGTACTTC.